These 27 T cell receptor beta chains came from one sample sequenced in a study of cytomegalovirus exposure and HLA in healthy donors. 13 Jbeta primers and 60 Vbeta primers were used for the PCR. Only in-frame clones appear in the TCRdb table, and some are missing; sequencing was by immunoSEQ multiplex PCR. The sample contains fewer than 200,000 clones, roughly 85% of which appear only once. Input material: PBMCs. The receptors shown here come from a woman between 50 and 59 years old in good health and CMV-seronegative.

The rearrangement joins TRBV9 to TRBJ1-6; D remains ambiguous. V lost 4 bases and J 3 bases, leaving 11 bases between the germline ends. This CDR3 comprises 15 residues. CDR1 and CDR2 from the germline V gene are SGDLS and YYNGEE. The CDR3, as DNA: TGTGCCAGCAGCATGACATTCGACTATAATTCACCCCTCCACTTT. Amino acids: CASSMTFDYNSPLHF.

The CDR3 DNA follows: TGTGCCAGCGCCGCCGGGACAGCGAATTCACCCCTCCACTTT. It specifies CASAAGTANSPLHF. The V gene is TRBV2, the J gene TRBJ1-6; 7 nucleotides match TRBD1. Looked up from germline, CDR1 is SNHLY and CDR2 is FYNNEI. The CDR3 length is 14 residues. V was pared by 8 bases and J by 7 bases, with 8 bases of the junction left unmatched.

This chain joins TRBV15 and TRBJ2-7; 8 nucleotides match TRBD1. CDR1 and CDR2 (germline): LNHNV, YYDKDF (reference sequence). This CDR3 is 14 amino acids long. The V gene end was trimmed by 5 bases and the J gene end by 2 bases; junction bases not matched to a gene: 5. As DNA, the CDR3 is TGTGCCACCAGCCTAAAACAGGGGGCCTACGAGCAGTACTTC. It translates to CATSLKQGAYEQYF. Based on the CDR3 plus reference TRBV15 and TRBJ2-7, the full variable domain is DAMVIQNPRYQVTQFGKPVTLSCSQTLNHNVMYWYQQKSSQAPKLLFHYYDKDFNNEADTPDNFQSRRPNTSFCFLDIRSPGLGDTAMYLCATSLKQGAYEQYFGPGTRLTVT.

The gene calls are TRBV19 and TRBJ2-2; 9 bases align to TRBD2. The CDR3 runs to 16 residues. The germline V gene encodes CDR1 LNHDA and CDR2 SQIVND (reference sequence). Losses at the gene ends were 3 bases for V and 4 bases for J; bases not matched to a gene: 6. The CDR3, as DNA: TGTGCCAGTAGTATCCAGCTAGCGGGAAGCACCGGGGAGCTGTTTTTT. Translating gives CASSIQLAGSTGELFF.

The J gene is TRBJ2-1, the V gene TRBV7-9; 8 bases are shared with TRBD2. CDR1 is SEHNR and CDR2 is FQNEAQ in the germline V gene (reference sequence). Trimming removed 4 bases from V and 5 bases from J; junction bases left unmatched: 10. CDR3 length equals 16 residues. CDR3: CASSSSGTRVHNEQFF. The CDR3 DNA follows: TGTGCCAGCAGCTCTTCCGGGACTAGGGTCCACAATGAGCAGTTCTTC.

The chain has TRBV19 and TRBJ2-1, with D uncertain. CDR1 LNHDA and CDR2 SQIVND come from the germline V gene (reference sequence). Between the trimmed V and J ends, which lost 5 bases and 2 bases, there was a span of 7 bases. This CDR3 contains 13 residues. The CDR3 DNA reads TGTGCCAGTAGTCGGGTACCCTACAATGAGCAGTTCTTC. It is translated as CASSRVPYNEQFF.

This clone was detected a few times. The V gene is TRBV11-2, the J gene TRBJ2-7; no clear D gene. Between the trimmed V and J ends, which lost 1 base and 5 bases, there was a span of 3 bases. Per the germline V gene, CDR1 is SGHAT and CDR2 is FQNNGV. CDR3 length equals 11 residues. CDR3 coding DNA: TGTGCCAGCAGCTTAGCCGACGAGCAGTACTTC. It encodes CASSLADEQYF.

The rearrangement uses TRBV28 and TRBJ2-7, with 10 bases that match TRBD1. The CDR3 covers 15 residues. V shed 4 bases, J shed 3 bases, and the junction held 6 bases outside the gene matches. The germline CDR1 and CDR2 sequences are MDHEN and SYDVKM. CDR3 sequence reads: CASSSTGTGDYEQYF. Written as DNA, the CDR3 is TGTGCCAGCAGTTCAACCGGGACAGGGGACTACGAGCAGTACTTC. Full variable domain (missing parts from reference TRBV28 and TRBJ2-7): DVKVTQSSRYLVKRTGEKVFLECVQDMDHENMFWYRQDPGLGLRLIYFSYDVKMKEKGDIPEGYSVSREKKERFSLILESASTNQTSMYLCASSSTGTGDYEQYFGPGTRLTVT.

The J gene is TRBJ2-1, the V gene TRBV18; 8 bases align to TRBD1. This CDR3 region has 16 residues. CDR1 is KGHSH, CDR2 LQKENI, per germline. V lost 2 bases, J lost 3 bases, and 6 bases stayed unmatched. The CDR3 here is CASSPSETGDYNEQFF. The CDR3 DNA reads as TGTGCCAGCTCACCATCGGAGACAGGGGACTACAATGAGCAGTTCTTC.

The V and J genes are TRBV28 and TRBJ1-1; possibly TRBD1 for D (5 bases). This CDR3 contains 14 residues. V lost 2 bases and J 6 bases, leaving 13 bases between the germline ends. Germline-derived CDR1 and CDR2 are MDHEN and SYDVKM. The CDR3, as DNA: TGTGCCAGCAGTTTAGGACAACCACCTGCTGAAGCTTTCTTT. Its translation: CASSLGQPPAEAFF.

This clone is a singleton in its sample. The rearrangement joins TRBV19 to TRBJ1-5, with D possibly matching TRBD1 (5 bases). The CDR3 consists of 15 residues. The germline V and J ends were trimmed by 4 bases and 5 bases, with 15 bases remaining between them. CDR1 and CDR2 from the germline V gene are LNHDA and SQIVND (reference sequence). The CDR3: CASSRFTGEHQPQHF. CDR3 nucleotide sequence: TGTGCCAGTAGTAGGTTCACAGGTGAACATCAGCCCCAGCATTTT.

This rearrangement joins TRBV10-3 to TRBJ2-5; the match to TRBD2 covers 8 bases. The CDR3 runs 15 residues. The germline V gene has CDR1 ENHRY and CDR2 SYGVKD. V trimming: 5 bases; J trimming: 3 bases; junction bases outside the gene matches: 8. CDR3 residues: CAISSTTSGKETQYF. The CDR3 DNA reads as TGTGCCATCAGTTCTACTACTAGCGGCAAAGAGACCCAGTACTTC.

This clone was seen only a few times. V gene TRBV5-8 combines with J gene TRBJ1-2; D remains ambiguous. CDR3 size: 14 residues. Trimming cost V 0 bases and J 8 bases, with 14 bases left between them. Per germline, CDR1 SGHTS and CDR2 YDEGEE. CDR3 loop: CASSLDAGMGGYTF. DNA for the CDR3: TGTGCCAGCAGCTTGGATGCGGGGATGGGCGGCTACACCTTC.

The chain links TRBV2 to TRBJ2-7; perhaps TRBD1 as D (6 bases). V dropped 6 bases and J dropped 2 bases, with 14 bases sitting between them. CDR1 and CDR2 (germline): SNHLY, FYNNEI. CDR3 length: 14 residues. CDR3 bases: TGTGCCAGCAGCCCGGGACAACTTACCTACGAGCAGTACTTC. Translation: CASSPGQLTYEQYF. The whole variable domain, remainder taken from reference TRBV2 and TRBJ2-7, is EPEVTQTPSHQVTQMGQEVILRCVPISNHLYFYWYRQILGQKVEFLVSFYNNEISEKSEIFDDQFSVERPDGSNFTLKIRSTKLEDSAMYFCASSPGQLTYEQYFGPGTRLTVT.

The chain carries TRBV28 and TRBJ1-2; D is perhaps TRBD1 (5 bases). V was trimmed by 2 bases and J by 4 bases, leaving 11 bases between them. This CDR3 is built from 14 residues. CDR1 MDHEN and CDR2 SYDVKM come from the germline V gene. The CDR3 loop is CASSLTGLIYGYTF. CDR3 DNA: TGTGCCAGCAGTTTAACGGGACTTATCTATGGCTACACCTTC.

This clone has just one count. V and J are TRBV7-2 and TRBJ1-6; maybe TRBD1 (6 bases). The CDR3 runs 13 residues. V lost 7 bases and J 4 bases, leaving 8 bases between the germline ends. From germline, CDR1 is SGHTA and CDR2 FQGNSA. Written as DNA, the CDR3 is TGTGCCAGCACGGGACAATATAATTCACCCCTCCACTTT. Encoded protein: CASTGQYNSPLHF.

V gene TRBV4-3 combines with J gene TRBJ2-1; 9 nucleotides match TRBD1. V dropped 0 bases and J dropped 4; count of bases not matched to a gene: 7. The CDR3 spans 17 residues. Germline V gene lookup returns CDR1 LGHNA and CDR2 YSLEER. DNA for the CDR3: TGCGCCAGCAGCCAAGATCCGGCCGGGACAGGGTACAATGAGCAGTTCTTC. It encodes CASSQDPAGTGYNEQFF.

V and J are TRBV10-3 and TRBJ2-7; 8 nucleotides line up with TRBD2. Germline V gene data show CDR1 as ENHRY and CDR2 as SYGVKD. There are 13 residues in the CDR3. V lost 8 bases to trimming and J lost 0 bases; unmatched junction nucleotides: 3. As DNA, the CDR3 is TGTGCCATCTTTAGCGGGGACTCCTACGAGCAGTACTTC. The encoded protein is CAIFSGDSYEQYF.

This chain uses TRBV25-1 with TRBJ1-1; 10 nucleotides match TRBD1. Germline-derived CDR1 and CDR2 are MGHDK and SYGVNS. This CDR3 has 14 residues. Losses at the gene ends were 5 bases for V and 4 bases for J; bases not matched to a gene: 4. CDR3 protein: CASSPRDRGTEAFF. CDR3 nucleotides: TGTGCCAGCAGTCCCCGGGACAGGGGCACTGAAGCTTTCTTT. The variable domain in full, with the rest retrieved from reference TRBV25-1 and TRBJ1-1, is EADIYQTPRYLVIGTGKKITLECSQTMGHDKMYWYQQDPGMELHLIHYSYGVNSTEKGDLSSESTVSRIRTEHFPLTLESARPSHTSQYLCASSPRDRGTEAFFGQGTRLTVV.

This chain connects TRBV5-1 to TRBJ1-2, with D possibly being TRBD1 (6 bases). Germline CDR1 reads SGHRS; CDR2 reads YFSETQ. CDR3 length: 16 residues. With 0 bases removed from V and 4 bases from J, the gap between germline ends came to 16 bases. CDR3 DNA sequence: TGCGCCAGCAGCTTGGTTGGGGGGGCAAAGAGCTATGGCTACACCTTC. It specifies CASSLVGGAKSYGYTF.

This chain connects TRBV29-1 to TRBJ2-7, with D possibly TRBD1 on 6 matching bases. The CDR3 totals 14 residues. With 6 bases removed from V and 0 bases from J, the gap between germline ends came to 15 bases. Germline-derived CDR1 and CDR2 are SQVTM and ANQGSEA. The CDR3 loop reads CSVQDRSSSYEQYF. For the CDR3, the DNA is TGCAGCGTCCAGGACAGATCGAGCTCCTACGAGCAGTACTTC.

The rearrangement joins TRBV29-1 to TRBJ2-3; 8 bases are a match to TRBD2. V dropped 4 bases and J dropped 6; count of bases not matched to a gene: 3. The CDR3 length is 12 residues. Looked up from germline, CDR1 is SQVTM and CDR2 is ANQGSEA. Here the CDR3 reads CSVGLASDTQYF. The CDR3 DNA reads TGCAGCGTTGGACTAGCGTCTGATACGCAGTATTTT.

This clone was seen a single time. The chain combines TRBV5-5 with TRBJ2-7; perhaps TRBD1 as D (6 bases). This CDR3 region has 13 residues. Germline V gives CDR1 SGHKS, CDR2 YYEKEE (reference sequence). The germline V and J ends were trimmed by 6 bases and 7 bases, with 17 bases remaining between them. The CDR3 DNA reads TGTGCCAGCATACAGGGTGGGGAGCGGGAGCAGTACTTC. Translated: CASIQGGEREQYF.

The J gene is TRBJ1-1, the V gene TRBV5-1, with a weak D call TRBD1 (6 bases). This CDR3 region has 15 residues. V lost 1 base and J 6 bases, leaving 16 bases between the germline ends. Germline loops: CDR1 SGHRS, CDR2 YFSETQ. The CDR3 reads CASSLMGGGGSEAFF. The CDR3 DNA is TGCGCCAGCAGCTTGATGGGAGGGGGAGGCTCTGAAGCTTTCTTT. Full variable domain (remainder filled in from reference TRBV5-1 and TRBJ1-1): KAGVTQTPRYLIKTRGQQVTLSCSPISGHRSVSWYQQTPGQGLQFLFEYFSETQRNKGNFPGRFSGRQFSNSRSEMNVSTLELGDSALYLCASSLMGGGGSEAFFGQGTRLTVV.

V gene TRBV7-2 combines with J gene TRBJ2-7, with 14 bases fitting TRBD2. Germline lookup yields CDR1 SGHTA and CDR2 FQGNSA. V lost 5 bases to trimming and J lost 4 bases; unmatched junction nucleotides: 7. The CDR3 covers 16 residues. The CDR3 nucleotides are TGTGCCAGCAGCCCGACTAGCGGGGGGGCCCTATACGAGCAGTACTTC. This sequence encodes CASSPTSGGALYEQYF.

This chain connects TRBV28 to TRBJ2-7, with no clear D. This CDR3 has 10 amino acids. The V and J ends lost 4 bases and 9 bases respectively, with 7 bases between them. Germline V gene data show CDR1 as MDHEN and CDR2 as SYDVKM. Here the CDR3 reads CASSSPVQYF. Here the CDR3 DNA reads TGTGCCAGCAGTTCTCCTGTGCAGTACTTC.

The chain recombines TRBV29-1 with TRBJ2-7; 7 nucleotides align to TRBD2. This CDR3 is 14 amino acids long. Germline V gives CDR1 SQVTM, CDR2 ANQGSEA. Trimming removed 3 bases from V and 2 bases from J; junction bases left unmatched: 7. The CDR3, as DNA: TGCAGCGTTGAGGAGCGGGGCACCACCTACGAGCAGTACTTC. It codes for CSVEERGTTYEQYF.